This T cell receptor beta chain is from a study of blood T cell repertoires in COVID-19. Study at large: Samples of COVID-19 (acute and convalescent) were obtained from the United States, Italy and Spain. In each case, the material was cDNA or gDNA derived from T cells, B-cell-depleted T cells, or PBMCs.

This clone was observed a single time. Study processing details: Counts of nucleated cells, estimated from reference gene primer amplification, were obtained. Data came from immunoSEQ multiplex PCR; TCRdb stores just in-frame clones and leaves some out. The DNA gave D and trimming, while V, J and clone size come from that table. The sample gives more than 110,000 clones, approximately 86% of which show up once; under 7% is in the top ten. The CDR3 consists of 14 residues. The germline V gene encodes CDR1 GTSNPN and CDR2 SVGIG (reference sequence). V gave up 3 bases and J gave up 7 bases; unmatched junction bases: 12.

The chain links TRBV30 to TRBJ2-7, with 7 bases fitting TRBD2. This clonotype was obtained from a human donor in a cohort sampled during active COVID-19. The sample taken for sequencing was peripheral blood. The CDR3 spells CAWSVLAGRREQYF. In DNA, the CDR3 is TGTGCCTGGAGCGTTTTAGCGGGCCGTAGGGAGCAGTACTTC.